This TCR beta chain originates from a study of blood T cell repertoires in COVID-19. The germline V and J ends were trimmed by 4 bases and 5 bases, with 11 bases remaining between them. The CDR3 is 13 residues long. CDR1 and CDR2 from the germline V gene are MGHRA and YSYEKL. Study processing details: Amplified reference gene primers provided the basis for estimating nucleated cell counts. Using immunoSEQ multiplex PCR, the repertoire was profiled, and TCRdb retains in-frame clones only, with some absent. Clone size and V and J calls were adopted from that table, with D and trimming inferred from the DNA. The repertoire holds hundreds of thousands of clones, with more than 70% as singletons. Clinical history reported by participants formed the basis on which cohorts were assigned.

The chain has TRBV4-1 and TRBJ1-1; D possibly corresponds to TRBD1 (5 bases). This TCR was sampled from a man younger than 45 with acute COVID-19. The specimen sequenced was PBMCs or T cells enriched from blood (not recorded which). The DNA for the CDR3 is TGCGCCAGCAGCCCTTACGGGGGGACTGAAGCTTTCTTT. Amino acid sequence: CASSPYGGTEAFF.